This is a list of T cell receptor beta chains from one sample in a study of early T cells in non-severe SARS-CoV-2 infection. TCRdb reprocessed the 5' RACE reads with MiXCR, giving one entry per CDR3 protein. The sample consists of some 29,000 distinct CDR3 sequences, about 5.7% of them appearing once. The sample consisted of whole blood. All receptors derive from an adult who was a healthcare worker with PCR-confirmed SARS-CoV-2 infection or an uninfected control (not recorded which). The CDR3 runs from the conserved cysteine through the conserved F or W. A D gene is named only where the DNA matches it firmly. The size of a clone is reported for some rows only, either as once, few or many, or as a class for expanded clones.

clone_size: few; j_call: TRBJ1-4; v_call: TRBV29-1; d_call: .; cdr3_aa: CSVESAGREKLFF; cdr3_nt: TGCAGCGTTGAGTCAGCAGGGAGAGAAAAACTGTTTTTT
clone_size: many; j_call: TRBJ2-2; v_call: TRBV6-6; d_call: TRBD1; cdr3_aa: CASIKKSGQGYTGELFF; cdr3_nt: TGTGCCAGCATTAAGAAGTCGGGACAGGGGTACACCGGGGAGCTGTTTTTT
clone_size: few; j_call: TRBJ2-3; v_call: TRBV18; d_call: .; cdr3_aa: CASSPGSTDTQYF; cdr3_nt: TGTGCCAGCTCACCAGGCAGCACAGATACGCAGTATTTT
clone_size: .; j_call: TRBJ1-5; v_call: TRBV7-9; d_call: .; cdr3_aa: CASSSIPDQPQHF; cdr3_nt: TGTGCCAGCAGCTCTATCCCCGATCAGCCCCAGCATTTT
clone_size: many; j_call: TRBJ1-6; v_call: TRBV7-9; d_call: .; cdr3_aa: CASSSDSNSPLHF; cdr3_nt: TGTGCCAGCAGCTCTGACAGTAATTCACCCCTCCACTTT
clone_size: .; j_call: TRBJ2-5; v_call: TRBV6-2/TRBV6-3; d_call: TRBD1; cdr3_aa: CASRLRQGLETQYF; cdr3_nt: TGTGCCAGCAGACTTCGACAGGGCCTTGAGACCCAGTACTTC
clone_size: many; j_call: TRBJ1-2; v_call: TRBV4-2; d_call: .; cdr3_aa: CASSPGAVGYGYTF; cdr3_nt: TGTGCCAGCAGCCCCGGGGCAGTCGGCTATGGCTACACCTTC
clone_size: many; j_call: TRBJ1-5; v_call: TRBV20-1; d_call: .; cdr3_aa: CSASTLGTNQPQHF; cdr3_nt: TGCAGTGCGTCGACGTTGGGCACCAATCAGCCCCAGCATTTT
clone_size: .; j_call: TRBJ2-1; v_call: TRBV12-5; d_call: .; cdr3_aa: CASGVGAGDNEQFF; cdr3_nt: TGTGCTAGTGGAGTAGGCGCAGGGGACAATGAGCAGTTCTTC
clone_size: many; j_call: TRBJ1-2; v_call: TRBV28; d_call: .; cdr3_aa: CASSLVGEVHYGYTF; cdr3_nt: TGTGCCAGCAGTTTAGTAGGGGAGGTCCACTATGGCTACACCTTC
clone_size: medium-sized; j_call: TRBJ1-1; v_call: TRBV28; d_call: TRBD1; cdr3_aa: CASSAPGQVILLEAFF; cdr3_nt: TGTGCCAGCAGTGCCCCGGGACAGGTAATCCTACTTGAAGCTTTCTTT
clone_size: many; j_call: TRBJ2-3; v_call: TRBV6-5; d_call: .; cdr3_aa: CASSYGYSGRTDTQYF; cdr3_nt: TGTGCCAGCAGTTACGGGTATAGCGGCCGCACAGATACGCAGTATTTT
clone_size: few; j_call: TRBJ1-5; v_call: TRBV27; d_call: .; cdr3_aa: CASSDRHSNQPQHF; cdr3_nt: TGTGCCAGCAGTGACAGACATAGCAATCAGCCCCAGCATTTT
clone_size: many; j_call: TRBJ2-7; v_call: TRBV10-3; d_call: .; cdr3_aa: CAIRKQGYNDEQYF; cdr3_nt: TGTGCCATCAGGAAACAGGGCTATAACGACGAGCAGTACTTC
clone_size: many; j_call: TRBJ2-1; v_call: TRBV19; d_call: .; cdr3_aa: CASTNRGSSYNEQFF; cdr3_nt: TGTGCCAGTACAAACCGGGGGAGCTCCTACAATGAGCAGTTCTTC
clone_size: few; j_call: TRBJ1-6; v_call: TRBV3-1; d_call: .; cdr3_aa: CASSPGHSPLHF; cdr3_nt: TGTGCCAGCAGCCCGGGGCATTCACCCCTCCACTTT
clone_size: .; j_call: TRBJ1-2; v_call: TRBV7-2; d_call: .; cdr3_aa: CASSLGAIGHGYTF; cdr3_nt: TGTGCCAGCAGCTTAGGGGCGATAGGACATGGCTACACCTTC
clone_size: many; j_call: TRBJ2-3; v_call: TRBV7-6; d_call: .; cdr3_aa: CASSQARARFGYTQYF; cdr3_nt: TGTGCCAGCAGCCAGGCGAGGGCGCGGTTCGGATATACGCAGTATTTT
clone_size: many; j_call: TRBJ2-7; v_call: TRBV9; d_call: .; cdr3_aa: CASSVNRGGGENYEQYF; cdr3_nt: TGTGCCAGCAGCGTGAATAGAGGGGGAGGGGAAAACTACGAGCAGTACTTC
clone_size: medium-sized; j_call: TRBJ2-1; v_call: TRBV20-1; d_call: TRBD2; cdr3_aa: CSARVPVASGGTSPQFF; cdr3_nt: TGCAGTGCTAGAGTTCCGGTCGCTAGCGGGGGAACCTCCCCCCAGTTCTTC
clone_size: .; j_call: TRBJ1-2; v_call: TRBV27; d_call: TRBD1; cdr3_aa: CASRGRGQGYGYTF; cdr3_nt: TGTGCCAGCAGAGGCAGGGGGCAGGGCTATGGCTACACCTTC
clone_size: medium-sized; j_call: TRBJ1-5; v_call: TRBV20-1; d_call: .; cdr3_aa: CSARVGRNQPQHF; cdr3_nt: TGCAGTGCTAGAGTAGGCAGGAATCAGCCCCAGCATTTT
clone_size: medium-sized; j_call: TRBJ1-1; v_call: TRBV12-3/TRBV12-4; d_call: TRBD1; cdr3_aa: CASTMGQGNTEAFF; cdr3_nt: TGTGCCAGCACAATGGGACAGGGTAACACTGAAGCTTTCTTT
clone_size: .; j_call: TRBJ1-4; v_call: TRBV7-2; d_call: .; cdr3_aa: CASSLAPAPNEKLFF; cdr3_nt: TGTGCCAGCAGCTTAGCACCCGCGCCTAATGAAAAACTGTTTTTT
clone_size: many; j_call: TRBJ2-7; v_call: TRBV29-1; d_call: .; cdr3_aa: CSVEVGASYEQYF; cdr3_nt: TGCAGCGTTGAGGTGGGGGCCTCCTACGAGCAGTACTTC
clone_size: .; j_call: TRBJ1-1; v_call: TRBV6-2/TRBV6-3; d_call: .; cdr3_aa: CASTPGAMNTEAFF; cdr3_nt: TGTGCCAGCACCCCAGGGGCTATGAACACTGAAGCTTTCTTT
clone_size: medium-sized; j_call: TRBJ2-1; v_call: TRBV4-3; d_call: .; cdr3_aa: CASSQPRTTYNEQFF; cdr3_nt: TGCGCCAGCAGCCAACCTCGGACAACTTACAATGAGCAGTTCTTC
clone_size: few; j_call: TRBJ1-1; v_call: TRBV6-5; d_call: .; cdr3_aa: CASSYSGGNTEAFF; cdr3_nt: TGTGCCAGCAGTTACTCTGGGGGTAACACTGAAGCTTTCTTT